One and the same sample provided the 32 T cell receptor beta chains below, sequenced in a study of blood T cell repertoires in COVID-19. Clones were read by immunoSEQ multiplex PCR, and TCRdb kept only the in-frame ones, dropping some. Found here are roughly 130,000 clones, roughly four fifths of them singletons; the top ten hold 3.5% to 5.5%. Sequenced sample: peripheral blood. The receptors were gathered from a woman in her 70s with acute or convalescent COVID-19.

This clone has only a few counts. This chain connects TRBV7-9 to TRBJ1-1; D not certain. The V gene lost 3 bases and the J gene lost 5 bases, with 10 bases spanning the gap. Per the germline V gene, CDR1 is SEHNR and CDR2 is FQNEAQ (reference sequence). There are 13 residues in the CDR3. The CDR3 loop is CASSLFGETEAFF. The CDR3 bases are TGTGCCAGCAGCTTGTTCGGGGAGACTGAAGCTTTCTTT.

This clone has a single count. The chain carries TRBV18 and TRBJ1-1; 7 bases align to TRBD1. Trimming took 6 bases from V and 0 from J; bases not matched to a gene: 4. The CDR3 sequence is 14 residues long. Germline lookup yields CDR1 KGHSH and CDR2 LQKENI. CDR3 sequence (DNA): TGTGCCAGCTCCAGGGACAGCTTGAACACTGAAGCTTTCTTT. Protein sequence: CASSRDSLNTEAFF.

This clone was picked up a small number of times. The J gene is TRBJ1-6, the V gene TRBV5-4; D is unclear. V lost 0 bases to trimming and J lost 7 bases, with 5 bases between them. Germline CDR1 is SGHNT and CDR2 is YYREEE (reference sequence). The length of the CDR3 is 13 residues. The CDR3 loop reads CASSLDENSPLHF. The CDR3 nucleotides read TGTGCCAGCAGCTTGGACGAGAATTCACCCCTCCACTTT.

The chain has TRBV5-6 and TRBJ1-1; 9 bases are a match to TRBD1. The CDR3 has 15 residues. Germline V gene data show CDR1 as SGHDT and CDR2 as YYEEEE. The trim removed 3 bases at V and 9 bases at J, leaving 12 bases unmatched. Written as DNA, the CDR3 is TGTGCCAGCAGCTCCCGAACCAGACAGGGGGTAAAAGCTTTCTTT. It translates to CASSSRTRQGVKAFF.

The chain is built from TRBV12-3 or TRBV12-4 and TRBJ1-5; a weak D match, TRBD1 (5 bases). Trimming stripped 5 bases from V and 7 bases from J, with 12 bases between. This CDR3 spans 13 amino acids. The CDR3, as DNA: TGTGCCAGCAGTCCCATCAGGGCCCAGCCCCAGCATTTT. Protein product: CASSPIRAQPQHF.

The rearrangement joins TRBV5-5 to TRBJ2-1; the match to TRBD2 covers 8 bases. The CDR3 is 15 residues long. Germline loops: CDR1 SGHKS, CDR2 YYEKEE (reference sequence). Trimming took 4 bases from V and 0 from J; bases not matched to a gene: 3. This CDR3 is CASSRSGGSYNEQFF. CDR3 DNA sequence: TGTGCCAGCAGCAGAAGCGGGGGCTCCTACAATGAGCAGTTCTTC.

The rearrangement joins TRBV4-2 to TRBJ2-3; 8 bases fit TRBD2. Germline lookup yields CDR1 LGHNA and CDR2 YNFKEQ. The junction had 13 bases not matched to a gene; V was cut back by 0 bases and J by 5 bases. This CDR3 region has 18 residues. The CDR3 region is CASSQDNRGGLGRDTQYF. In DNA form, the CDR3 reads TGTGCCAGCAGCCAAGATAACCGGGGGGGCCTCGGTAGAGATACGCAGTATTTT.

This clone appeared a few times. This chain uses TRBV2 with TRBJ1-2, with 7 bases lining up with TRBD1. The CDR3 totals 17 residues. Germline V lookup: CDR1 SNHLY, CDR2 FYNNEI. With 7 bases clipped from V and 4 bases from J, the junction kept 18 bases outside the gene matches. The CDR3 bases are TGTGCCAGCATCCCGACAGGGTATGGGCGAGGACCCTATGGCTACACCTTC. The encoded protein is CASIPTGYGRGPYGYTF.

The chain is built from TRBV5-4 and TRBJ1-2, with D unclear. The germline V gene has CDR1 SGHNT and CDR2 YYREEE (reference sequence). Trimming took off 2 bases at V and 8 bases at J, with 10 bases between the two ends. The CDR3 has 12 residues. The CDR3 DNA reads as TGTGCCAGCAGCTTTTGGGCAGAGGGCTACACCTTC. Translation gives CASSFWAEGYTF.

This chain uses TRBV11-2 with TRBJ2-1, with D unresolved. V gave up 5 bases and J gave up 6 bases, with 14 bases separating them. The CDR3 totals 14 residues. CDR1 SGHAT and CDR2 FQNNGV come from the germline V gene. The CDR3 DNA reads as TGTGCCAGCAGCCCGAGCACCCACCTCAATGAGCAGTTCTTC. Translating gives CASSPSTHLNEQFF.

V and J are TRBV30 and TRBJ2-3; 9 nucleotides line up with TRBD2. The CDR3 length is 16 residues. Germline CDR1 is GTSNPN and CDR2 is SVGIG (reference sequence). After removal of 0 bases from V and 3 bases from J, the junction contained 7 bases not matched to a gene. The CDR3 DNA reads TGTGCCTGGAGTGTCTGGAGCGGGGGGTGGACAGATACGCAGTATTTT. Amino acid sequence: CAWSVWSGGWTDTQYF.

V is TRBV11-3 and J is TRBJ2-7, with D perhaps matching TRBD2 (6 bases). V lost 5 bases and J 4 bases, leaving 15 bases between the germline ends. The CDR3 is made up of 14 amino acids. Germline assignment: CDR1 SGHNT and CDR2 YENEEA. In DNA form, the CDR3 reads TGTGCCAGCAGCACGCGGGGTTCCTCTTACGAGCAGTACTTC. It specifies CASSTRGSSYEQYF.

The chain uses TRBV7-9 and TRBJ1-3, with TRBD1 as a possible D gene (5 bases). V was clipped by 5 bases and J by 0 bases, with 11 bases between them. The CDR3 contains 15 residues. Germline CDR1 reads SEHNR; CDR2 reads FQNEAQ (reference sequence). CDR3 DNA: TGTGCCAGCAGCCTACAGGCGATCTCTGGAAACACCATATATTTT. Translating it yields CASSLQAISGNTIYF.

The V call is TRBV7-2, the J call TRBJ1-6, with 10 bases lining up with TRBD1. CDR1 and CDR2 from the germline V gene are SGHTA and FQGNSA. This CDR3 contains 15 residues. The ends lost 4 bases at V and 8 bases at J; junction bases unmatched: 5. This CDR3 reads CASSWTGTGDSPLHF. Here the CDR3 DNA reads TGTGCCAGCAGCTGGACTGGGACAGGGGATTCACCCCTCCACTTT.

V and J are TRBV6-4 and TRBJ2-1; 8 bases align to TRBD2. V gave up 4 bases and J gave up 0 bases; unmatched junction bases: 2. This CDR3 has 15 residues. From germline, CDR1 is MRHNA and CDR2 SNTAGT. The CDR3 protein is CASSAGGSSYNEQFF. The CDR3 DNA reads TGTGCCAGCAGTGCGGGGGGGAGCTCCTACAATGAGCAGTTCTTC.

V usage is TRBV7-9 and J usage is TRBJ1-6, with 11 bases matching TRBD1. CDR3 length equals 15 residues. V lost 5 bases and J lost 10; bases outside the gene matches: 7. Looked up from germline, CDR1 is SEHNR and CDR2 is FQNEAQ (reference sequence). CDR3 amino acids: CASSTMGQGESPLHF. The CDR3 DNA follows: TGTGCCAGCAGCACCATGGGACAGGGGGAGTCACCCCTCCACTTT.

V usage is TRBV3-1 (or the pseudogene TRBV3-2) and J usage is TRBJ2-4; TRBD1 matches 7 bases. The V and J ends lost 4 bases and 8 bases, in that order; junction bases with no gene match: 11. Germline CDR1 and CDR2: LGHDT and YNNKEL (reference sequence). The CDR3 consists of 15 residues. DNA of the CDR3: TGTGCCAGCAGCCGTGGGACAGTTCAAGCGGACATTCAGTACTTC. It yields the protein CASSRGTVQADIQYF.

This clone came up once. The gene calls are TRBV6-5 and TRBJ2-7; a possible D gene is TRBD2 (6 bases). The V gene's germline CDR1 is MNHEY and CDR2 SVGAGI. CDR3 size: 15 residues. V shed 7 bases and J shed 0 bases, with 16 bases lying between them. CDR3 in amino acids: CASKELRGNSYEQYF. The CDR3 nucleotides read TGTGCCAGCAAGGAGTTACGGGGGAACTCCTACGAGCAGTACTTC.

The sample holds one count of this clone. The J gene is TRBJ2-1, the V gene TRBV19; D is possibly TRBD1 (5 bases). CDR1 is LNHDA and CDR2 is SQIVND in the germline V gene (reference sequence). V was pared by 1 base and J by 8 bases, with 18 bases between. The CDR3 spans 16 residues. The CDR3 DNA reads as TGTGCCAGTAGTATAGTGGGGCAACACGATCCGGATGAGCAGTTCTTC. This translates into CASSIVGQHDPDEQFF. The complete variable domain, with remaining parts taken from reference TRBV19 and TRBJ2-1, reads DGGITQSPKYLFRKEGQNVTLSCEQNLNHDAMYWYRQDPGQGLRLIYYSQIVNDFQKGDIAEGYSVSREKKESFPLTVTSAQKNPTAFYLCASSIVGQHDPDEQFFGPGTRLTVL.

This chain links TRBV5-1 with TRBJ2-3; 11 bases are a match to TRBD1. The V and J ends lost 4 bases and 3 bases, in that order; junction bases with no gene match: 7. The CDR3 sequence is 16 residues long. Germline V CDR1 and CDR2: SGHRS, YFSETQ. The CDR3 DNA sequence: TGCGCCAGCAGCCCCGGCGGACAGGGGGCGACAGATACGCAGTATTTT. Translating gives CASSPGGQGATDTQYF.

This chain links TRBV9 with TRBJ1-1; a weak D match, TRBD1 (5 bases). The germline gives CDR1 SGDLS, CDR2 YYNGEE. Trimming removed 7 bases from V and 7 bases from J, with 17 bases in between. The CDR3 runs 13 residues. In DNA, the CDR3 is TGTGCCAGCGGTAGGACACTGGAAAATGAAGCTTTCTTT. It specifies CASGRTLENEAFF.

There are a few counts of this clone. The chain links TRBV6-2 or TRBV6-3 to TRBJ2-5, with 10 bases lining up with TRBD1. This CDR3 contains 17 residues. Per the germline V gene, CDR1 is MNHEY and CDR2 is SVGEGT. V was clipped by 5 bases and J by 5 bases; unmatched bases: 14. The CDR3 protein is CASSTTLGQGGSETQYF. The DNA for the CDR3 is TGTGCCAGCAGTACCACCCTTGGACAGGGGGGTTCGGAGACCCAGTACTTC.

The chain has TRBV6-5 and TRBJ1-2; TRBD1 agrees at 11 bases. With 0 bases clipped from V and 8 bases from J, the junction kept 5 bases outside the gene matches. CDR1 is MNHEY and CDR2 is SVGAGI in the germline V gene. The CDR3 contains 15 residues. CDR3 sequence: CASSYSPRTGGGYTF. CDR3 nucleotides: TGTGCCAGCAGTTACTCGCCCCGGACAGGGGGCGGCTACACCTTC.

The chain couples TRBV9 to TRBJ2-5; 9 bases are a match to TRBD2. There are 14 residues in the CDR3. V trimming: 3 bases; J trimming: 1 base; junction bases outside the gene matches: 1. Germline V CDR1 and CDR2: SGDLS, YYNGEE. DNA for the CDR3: TGTGCCAGCAGCGGCGGGGGGGGCCAAGAGACCCAGTACTTC. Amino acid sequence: CASSGGGGQETQYF. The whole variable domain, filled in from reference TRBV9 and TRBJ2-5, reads DSGVTQTPKHLITATGQRVTLRCSPRSGDLSVYWYQQSLDQGLQFLIQYYNGEERAKGNILERFSAQQFPDLHSELNLSSLELGDSALYFCASSGGGGQETQYFGPGTRLLVL.

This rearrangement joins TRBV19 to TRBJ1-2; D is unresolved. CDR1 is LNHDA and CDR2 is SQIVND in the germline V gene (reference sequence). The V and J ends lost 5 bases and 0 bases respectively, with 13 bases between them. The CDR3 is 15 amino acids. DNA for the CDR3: TGTGCCAGTAGTGACATCGCTTCTACTAACTATGGCTACACCTTC. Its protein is CASSDIASTNYGYTF. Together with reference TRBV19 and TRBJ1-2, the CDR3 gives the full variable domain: DGGITQSPKYLFRKEGQNVTLSCEQNLNHDAMYWYRQDPGQGLRLIYYSQIVNDFQKGDIAEGYSVSREKKESFPLTVTSAQKNPTAFYLCASSDIASTNYGYTFGSGTRLTVV.

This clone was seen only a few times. CDR3 region: CASSKGRGAHQPQHF. Written as DNA, the CDR3 is TGTGCCAGCAGCAAGGGCAGGGGTGCTCATCAGCCCCAGCATTTT. This sequence joins TRBV4-2 and TRBJ1-5, with a tentative D call TRBD1 (6 bases). Trimming removed 5 bases at V and 5 bases at J, with 16 bases between. CDR1 is LGHNA and CDR2 is YNFKEQ in the germline V gene. This CDR3 is 15 amino acids long.

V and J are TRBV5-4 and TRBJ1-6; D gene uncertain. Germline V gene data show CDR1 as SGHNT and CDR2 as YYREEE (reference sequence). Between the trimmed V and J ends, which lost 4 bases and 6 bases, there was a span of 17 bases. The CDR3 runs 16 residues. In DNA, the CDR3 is TGTGCCAGCAGCCCGGGTGGAGGCAGCGGTAATTCACCCCTCCACTTT. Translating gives CASSPGGGSGNSPLHF.

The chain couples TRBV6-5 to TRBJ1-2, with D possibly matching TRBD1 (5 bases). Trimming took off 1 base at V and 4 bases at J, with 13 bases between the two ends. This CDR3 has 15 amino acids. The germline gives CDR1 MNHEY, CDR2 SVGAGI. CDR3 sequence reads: CASSYYLGPSYGYTF. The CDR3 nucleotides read TGTGCCAGCAGTTACTATCTGGGGCCCTCCTATGGCTACACCTTC.

The chain's CDR3 is CASSVVPSGDGTQYF. CDR3 DNA: TGTGCCAGCAGCGTAGTGCCTAGCGGGGATGGGACCCAGTACTTC. The chain carries TRBV9 and TRBJ2-5; 9 bases align to TRBD2. Looked up from germline, CDR1 is SGDLS and CDR2 is YYNGEE. The CDR3 has 15 amino acids. Losses at the gene ends were 0 bases for V and 7 bases for J; bases not matched to a gene: 7.

In DNA, the CDR3 is TGTGCCAGCCCTCCGGTTCTTAATGAAAAACTGTTTTTT. Residues: CASPPVLNEKLFF. The genes are TRBV6-4 and TRBJ1-4; the D is unclear. The CDR3 loop spans 13 amino acids. The V gene lost 8 bases and the J gene lost 4 bases, with 11 bases spanning the gap. The germline gives CDR1 MRHNA, CDR2 SNTAGT.

CDR3 in DNA: TGCGCCAGCAGCTTGGGGACAGGGAAGCTTGAAGCTTTCTTT. As protein: CASSLGTGKLEAFF. The rearrangement links TRBV5-1 to TRBJ1-1, with 8 bases matching TRBD1. The CDR3 covers 14 residues. Per the germline V gene, CDR1 is SGHRS and CDR2 is YFSETQ. V dropped 0 bases and J dropped 7; count of bases not matched to a gene: 5.

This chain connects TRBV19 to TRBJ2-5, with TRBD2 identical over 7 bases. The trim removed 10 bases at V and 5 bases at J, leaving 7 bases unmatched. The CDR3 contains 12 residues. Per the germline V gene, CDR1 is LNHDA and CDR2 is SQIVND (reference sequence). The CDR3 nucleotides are TGTGCCACCAATCCCGGGGGGGAGACCCAGTACTTC. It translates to CATNPGGETQYF.